The table lists the clone carrying this TCR beta chain with a count of one. Recruits, aged 18 to 89 years, lived in 25 or so US areas. Recovered Cohort 3 donors showed two negative PCRs, clearance, or symptom resolution. Repertoires were generated with immunoSEQ multiplex PCR, while TCRdb's copy carries only in-frame clones and drops some. This table holds 200,000 to 250,000 clones, under 90% found once. This entry comes from a study of blood T cell repertoires in COVID-19. The CDR3 has 14 amino acids. CDR1 is SGHRS, CDR2 YFSETQ, per germline. V shed 4 bases, J shed 2 bases, and the junction held 4 bases outside the gene matches.

Sample: PBMCs or T cells enriched from blood (not recorded which). The chain couples TRBV5-1 to TRBJ2-3; the match to TRBD1 covers 7 bases. The receptor comes from a woman in her sixties who had recovered from COVID-19. The DNA for the CDR3 is TGCGCCAGCAGCGATCAGGGGGACACAGATACGCAGTATTTT. Its protein is CASSDQGDTDTQYF.